The 15 T cell receptor beta chains in this list originate from one sample, sequenced in a study of identical twins (dated by TCRdb to about 2016). Receptor libraries were prepared by 5' RACE. Sequencing used an Illumina HiSeq 2000. In TCRdb, the public reads were trimmed at Q25 with fastp and aligned with MiXCR, with productive beta chains retained. Identical CDR3 proteins give one entry, which carries the most common genes and DNA. The sample table shows 1.5 million to 2 million distinct CDR3 sequences, and under 35% are seen once. Around 0.3% of the sample goes to the ten largest clones. Sample: cord blood. These TCRs come from a newborn girl in good health.

This clonotype has a handful of counts. The chain uses TRBV12-3 or TRBV12-4 and TRBJ2-3, with D perhaps matching TRBD1 or TRBD2 (5 bases each). V lost 3 bases and J 10 bases, leaving 14 bases between the germline ends. The CDR3 is 13 amino acids. The CDR3 DNA reads as TGTGCCAGCAGTTTCAGTGGGGGAAACGCGCAGTATTTT. Protein sequence: CASSFSGGNAQYF.

The V gene is TRBV6-6, the J gene TRBJ2-5; TRBD2 agrees at 9 bases. The CDR3 totals 12 residues. Germline-derived CDR1 and CDR2 are MNHNY and SVGAGI (reference sequence). The J segment lost 11 bases and the V segment lost 2 bases, leaving 3 bases of the junction unmatched. CDR3 sequence reads: CASSYIAGAQYF. The DNA for the CDR3 is TGTGCCAGCAGTTACATAGCGGGAGCACAGTACTTC.

V usage is TRBV19 and J usage is TRBJ2-7; D not certain. CDR3 size: 12 residues. Germline CDR1 is LNHDA and CDR2 is SQIVND (reference sequence). Trimming cost V 8 bases and J 2 bases, with 10 bases left between them. CDR3: CASCDPAYEQYF. CDR3 sequence (DNA): TGTGCCAGTTGTGACCCTGCCTACGAGCAGTACTTC.

This clonotype has ten or more counts. The CDR3 sequence: CASSLRRLPYEQYF. The DNA of the CDR3 is TGTGCCAGCAGTTTACGCAGACTTCCCTACGAGCAGTACTTC. This chain joins TRBV12-3 or TRBV12-4 and TRBJ2-7; the D is unclear. V lost 2 bases and J lost 2, with 10 bases in between. The length of the CDR3 is 14 residues.

J is TRBJ2-3 and V is TRBV2; 11 nucleotides align to TRBD2. This CDR3 is 18 amino acids long. J gave up 0 bases and V 6 bases, and 11 bases lay outside the gene matches. The germline gives CDR1 SNHLY, CDR2 FYNNEI. CDR3 in DNA: TGTGCCAGCAGAAGAACTAGCGGGAGTAGAGCCAGCACAGATACGCAGTATTTT. Translated, it gives CASRRTSGSRASTDTQYF.

The chain has TRBV10-3 and TRBJ2-3; the match to TRBD2 covers 9 bases. V was pared by 2 bases and J by 4 bases, with 4 bases of the junction left unmatched. The CDR3 contains 15 residues. Germline V CDR1 and CDR2: ENHRY, SYGVKD. CDR3 DNA: TGTGCCATCAGTGAGGGACTAGCGTCCCCAGATACGCAGTATTTT. It specifies CAISEGLASPDTQYF.

Turning to this clonotype: As the CDR3 is not closed by the conserved phenylalanine or tryptophan, this likely results from a read error. J is TRBJ1-2 and V is TRBV7-9, with D perhaps matching TRBD1 (5 bases). Germline V gene sequence: CDR1 SEHNR, CDR2 FQNEAQ (reference sequence). V was pared by 2 bases and J by 3 bases, with 13 bases between. The CDR3 totals 15 residues. CDR3 DNA: TGTGCCAGCAGCTTACCTTTGACGGGGCACTATGGCTACACCATC. Residues: CASSLPLTGHYGYTI.

This clonotype was found a few times. The V gene is TRBV6-5, the J gene TRBJ2-7; D remains unclear. Germline CDR1 reads MNHEY; CDR2 reads SVGAGI. CDR3 length equals 19 residues. V lost 0 bases and J lost 2, with 23 bases in between. CDR3 in amino acids: CASSYSRSDWGANPYEQYF. The DNA of the CDR3 is TGTGCCAGCAGTTACTCGAGAAGCGATTGGGGTGCGAATCCCTACGAGCAGTACTTC.

The V gene is TRBV6-6, the J gene TRBJ1-5; TRBD1 aligns across 7 bases. The germline V gene has CDR1 MNHNY and CDR2 SVGAGI (reference sequence). The CDR3 has 15 amino acids. Trimming cost V 7 bases and J 11 bases; bases outside gene matches: 17. CDR3 amino acids: CASTLAGPIQGAQHF. The CDR3 region has the DNA TGTGCCAGCACTTTAGCTGGTCCTATCCAGGGGGCCCAGCATTTT.

The rearrangement links TRBV7-2 to TRBJ2-5; D is possibly TRBD1 (6 bases). Trimming removed 0 bases at V and 3 bases at J, with 11 bases between. CDR3 size: 15 residues. CDR1 is SGHTA, CDR2 FQGNSA, per germline. CDR3 nucleotide sequence: TGTGCCAGCAGCTTAGCGGTAAACAGGGAAGAGACCCAGTACTTC. This translates into CASSLAVNREETQYF.

To note about this clonotype: A read error is possible here, since a much larger clone lies one base away. V and J are TRBV3-1 and TRBJ2-3; 9 nucleotides agree with TRBD2. Trimming removed 4 bases from V and 1 base from J; junction bases left unmatched: 3. This CDR3 has 15 residues. Germline CDR1 and CDR2: LGHDT and YNNKEL (reference sequence). DNA of the CDR3: TGTGCCAGCAGCCGAGGGACTAGCCGCACAGATACGCAGTATTTT. Its protein product is CASSRGTSRTDTQYF.

This chain joins TRBV4-2 and TRBJ2-7, with TRBD2 identical over 11 bases. Germline lookup yields CDR1 LGHNA and CDR2 YNFKEQ. V shed 2 bases, J shed 4 bases, and the junction held 7 bases outside the gene matches. This CDR3 is 16 amino acids long. The CDR3: CASSQPIAGGPYEQYF. CDR3 nucleotide sequence: TGTGCCAGCAGCCAACCTATAGCGGGAGGGCCATACGAGCAGTACTTC.

The chain recombines TRBV30 with TRBJ1-1, with 8 bases identical to TRBD1. From germline, CDR1 is GTSNPN and CDR2 SVGIG (reference sequence). CDR3 length: 16 amino acids. Unmatched junction bases numbered 10, after V lost 3 bases and J lost 1 base. CDR3 coding DNA: TGTGCCTGGAGACCACTCCTCGACAGGGGGAACACTGAAGCTTTCTTT. Translation: CAWRPLLDRGNTEAFF.

In its sample, this clonotype was seen a few times. This chain uses TRBV18 with TRBJ2-5; D possibly corresponds to TRBD2 (6 bases). The DNA end is a closer match to TRBJ2-7, so the J assignment may be wrong. CDR1 KGHSH and CDR2 LQKENI come from the germline V gene. The CDR3 spans 18 residues. Written as DNA, the CDR3 is TGTGCCAGCTCACCACTCTCGCTAGCGAGTTTAATATCCTACGAGCAGTACTTC. It is translated as CASSPLSLASLISYEQYF.

The chain couples TRBV7-2 to TRBJ2-3, with 8 bases fitting TRBD2. The junction had 7 bases not matched to a gene; V was cut back by 1 base and J by 4 bases. This CDR3 is built from 16 residues. Germline V CDR1 and CDR2: SGHTA, FQGNSA. Here the CDR3 DNA reads TGTGCCAGCAGCTTAGACTACGGGAGGGTGGCAGATACGCAGTATTTT. This encodes CASSLDYGRVADTQYF.